The 30 T cell receptor beta chains below come from one sample, sequenced in a study of CD8 T cells in ankylosing spondylitis. TCRdb re-analysed the 5' RACE reads in MiXCR, keeping a single row per CDR3 protein. Of 200,000 to 250,000 distinct CDR3 sequences in the sample, roughly 10% were seen once. Material for sequencing was blood, either unsorted or a sorted T cell fraction (not recorded which). The receptors come from a male donor with ankylosing spondylitis or in good health (not recorded which).

Notes on this clonotype: At one of its ends the junction is not consistent with the germline gene, which may arise from a read error. The chain is built from TRBV4-2 and TRBJ2-3; maybe TRBD2 (5 bases). Germline lookup yields CDR1 LGHNA and CDR2 YNFKEQ. The CDR3 runs 15 residues. DNA of the CDR3: TGTGCCATCAGCCCTGGCGGGTCGGGCACAGATACGCAGTATTTT. The encoded protein is CAISPGGSGTDTQYF.

In this sample, this clonotype turned up many times. V and J are TRBV6-5 and TRBJ1-1; D remains ambiguous. In germline, CDR1 is MNHEY, CDR2 SVGAGI. The CDR3 totals 15 residues. Trimming took off 0 bases at V and 0 bases at J, with 8 bases between the two ends. The CDR3 coding sequence is TGTGCCAGCAGTTACTCACAGTCCATGAACACTGAAGCTTTCTTT. This translates into CASSYSQSMNTEAFF.

This clonotype was counted between two and nine times. The V call is TRBV12-3 or TRBV12-4, the J call TRBJ2-5, with D unclear. Trimming removed 5 bases from V and 2 bases from J, with 6 bases in between. This CDR3 is 12 amino acids long. Here the CDR3 DNA reads TGTGCCAGCAGTGTACATCAAGAGACCCAGTACTTC. As protein: CASSVHQETQYF.

The chain combines TRBV4-2 with TRBJ2-7; 7 bases line up with TRBD1. After removal of 2 bases from V and 0 bases from J, the junction contained 4 bases not matched to a gene. Germline CDR1 reads LGHNA; CDR2 reads YNFKEQ. This CDR3 contains 15 residues. The CDR3 spells CASSQLQGSSYEQYF. The CDR3 DNA follows: TGTGCCAGCAGCCAATTACAGGGGAGCTCCTACGAGCAGTACTTC.

The chain links TRBV7-2 to TRBJ2-3; a possible D gene is TRBD2 (5 bases). The CDR3 is made up of 14 amino acids. V shed 5 bases and J shed 0 bases, with 9 bases lying between them. Germline V CDR1 and CDR2: SGHTA, FQGNSA. The DNA of the CDR3 is TGTGCCAGCAGCACCCGGACTAGCACAGATACGCAGTATTTT. Translating it yields CASSTRTSTDTQYF.

This clonotype was picked up many times. This chain uses TRBV20-1 with TRBJ1-1; D is unresolved. The CDR3 has 14 amino acids. Per germline, CDR1 DFQATT and CDR2 SNEGSKA (reference sequence). Between the trimmed V and J ends, which lost 5 bases and 0 bases, there was a span of 13 bases. CDR3 amino acids: CSAPNSPMNTEAFF. The CDR3 nucleotides read TGCAGTGCTCCCAACAGCCCGATGAACACTGAAGCTTTCTTT.

This clonotype has only a few counts. V gene TRBV7-2 combines with J gene TRBJ2-5; D is perhaps TRBD2 (6 bases). Trimming took 3 bases from V and 5 from J, leaving 16 bases between them. This CDR3 comprises 15 residues. Per the germline V gene, CDR1 is SGHTA and CDR2 is FQGNSA. For the CDR3, the DNA is TGTGCCAGCAGCTTGGGCATGGGACTCAGTGAGACCCAGTACTTC. Translation: CASSLGMGLSETQYF.

This clonotype was counted many times. The chain links TRBV12-3 or TRBV12-4 to TRBJ1-1; TRBD1 is a possible D gene (6 bases). This CDR3 is 14 amino acids long. V shed 3 bases and J shed 8 bases, with 16 bases lying between them. The CDR3 protein is CASSFVTGLEEAFF. The CDR3 region has the DNA TGTGCCAGCAGTTTTGTCACAGGGCTGGAGGAAGCTTTCTTT.

This clonotype was detected only a few times. The rearrangement uses TRBV7-2 and TRBJ2-5; 7 nucleotides match TRBD2. Germline V gene sequence: CDR1 SGHTA, CDR2 FQGNSA. CDR3 length: 14 residues. V trimming: 3 bases; J trimming: 4 bases; junction bases outside the gene matches: 5. The CDR3 DNA reads TGTGCCAGCAGCTTGAAAAGCGGGGCAGAGACCCAGTACTTC. It is translated as CASSLKSGAETQYF.

V usage is TRBV5-1 and J usage is TRBJ2-6; D uncertain. Germline V gene data show CDR1 as SGHRS and CDR2 as YFSETQ. The CDR3 is 13 residues long. V was shortened by 9 bases and J by 2 bases, with 9 bases between the two germline ends. The CDR3 reads CATSGAGANVLTF. For the CDR3, the DNA is TGCGCCACCTCGGGTGCTGGGGCCAACGTCCTGACTTTC.

This clonotype was seen a few times. This chain uses TRBV5-1 with TRBJ1-1; no clear D. The germline V gene encodes CDR1 SGHRS and CDR2 YFSETQ. The V gene lost 2 bases and the J gene lost 4 bases, with 12 bases spanning the gap. This CDR3 contains 14 residues. The CDR3 bases are TGCGCCAGCAGCTTAAGGGATTGGGGCACTGAAGCTTTCTTT. It translates to CASSLRDWGTEAFF.

This clonotype was seen many times. The V and J genes are TRBV20-1 and TRBJ2-5; TRBD1 agrees at 7 bases. Germline V gene sequence: CDR1 DFQATT, CDR2 SNEGSKA (reference sequence). V shed 5 bases and J 2 bases; nucleotides not matched to a gene: 5. The CDR3 is made up of 13 amino acids. The DNA for the CDR3 is TGCAGTGCTGGGGACAGTGTGCAAGAGACCCAGTACTTC. Protein sequence: CSAGDSVQETQYF.

The chain is built from TRBV2 and TRBJ2-3; 10 nucleotides align to TRBD2. Trimming cost V 4 bases and J 0 bases; bases outside gene matches: 13. This CDR3 has 19 amino acids. Germline values: CDR1 SNHLY, CDR2 FYNNEI. This chain's CDR3 is CASSALGSGGGTSTDTQYF. The CDR3 DNA follows: TGTGCCAGCAGTGCCCTAGGGAGCGGGGGGGGTACTAGCACAGATACGCAGTATTTT.

The gene calls are TRBV19 and TRBJ2-1, with 8 positions matching TRBD2. The length of the CDR3 is 16 residues. Germline V gene lookup returns CDR1 LNHDA and CDR2 SQIVND (reference sequence). Germline trimming cut 6 bases from V and 4 bases from J; bases unmatched to any gene: 11. In nucleotides, the CDR3 is TGTGCCAGTAGCCAAAGAGGGACTAGAACGTACAATGAGCAGTTCTTC. It specifies CASSQRGTRTYNEQFF. The full variable domain, in which reference TRBV19 and TRBJ2-1 provide the parts outside the CDR3, is DGGITQSPKYLFRKEGQNVTLSCEQNLNHDAMYWYRQDPGQGLRLIYYSQIVNDFQKGDIAEGYSVSREKKESFPLTVTSAQKNPTAFYLCASSQRGTRTYNEQFFGPGTRLTVL.

This clonotype has ten or more counts. CDR3 DNA: TGTGCCAGCAGTTTAGGGGGGGAAGGCAATCAGCCCCAGCATTTT. Translation gives CASSLGGEGNQPQHF. V and J are TRBV12-3 or TRBV12-4 and TRBJ1-5; D is possibly TRBD1 (5 bases). The CDR3 has 15 residues. Trimming removed 1 base at V and 2 bases at J, with 9 bases between.

As regards this clonotype: Germline is not matched at one junction end, which may reflect a read error. The chain links TRBV6-2 or TRBV6-3 to TRBJ1-1, with D perhaps matching TRBD1 (6 bases). CDR1 and CDR2 (germline): MNHEY, SVGEGT. CDR3 size: 11 residues. The CDR3 sequence is CASTQGTEASF. The DNA of the CDR3 is TGTGCCAGCACCCAGGGGACTGAAGCTTCCTTT.

This clonotype has ten or more counts. The V call is TRBV2, the J call TRBJ2-1, with D perhaps assigned TRBD1 or TRBD2 (5 bases each). Germline CDR1 is SNHLY and CDR2 is FYNNEI. V gave up 6 bases and J gave up 0 bases, with 12 bases separating them. The CDR3 is made up of 15 amino acids. CDR3 residues: CASRGDVSSYNEQFF. CDR3 DNA sequence: TGTGCCAGCAGGGGGGACGTCAGCTCCTACAATGAGCAGTTCTTC.

This clonotype was found a few times. The genes are TRBV5-1 and TRBJ2-7; tentative D call: TRBD1 (6 bases). With 0 bases removed from V and 4 bases from J, the gap between germline ends came to 11 bases. The CDR3 covers 14 residues. CDR1 is SGHRS, CDR2 YFSETQ, per germline. CDR3: CASSLEGRGYEQYF. The DNA of the CDR3 is TGCGCCAGCAGCTTGGAGGGCAGGGGTTACGAGCAGTACTTC.

The chain is built from TRBV6-1 and TRBJ2-7; TRBD1 matches 7 bases. The CDR3 runs to 14 residues. CDR1 and CDR2 from the germline V gene are MNHNS and SASEGT. J gave up 4 bases and V 6 bases, and 9 bases lay outside the gene matches. For the CDR3, the DNA is TGTGCCAGCAGGTCCGGACAGGCGATATACGAGCAGTACTTC. Encoded protein: CASRSGQAIYEQYF.

This clonotype was seen repeatedly, ten times or more. The rearrangement links TRBV7-9 to TRBJ1-1; 7 positions match TRBD1. CDR1 is SEHNR and CDR2 is FQNEAQ in the germline V gene (reference sequence). The CDR3 runs 14 residues. Trimming took 5 bases from V and 1 from J; bases not matched to a gene: 4. CDR3: CASSIGGQNTEAFF. The CDR3, as DNA: TGTGCCAGCAGCATAGGGGGCCAGAACACTGAAGCTTTCTTT.

This clonotype was detected ten times or more. This CDR3 is CSAHVGAGNYEQYF. The CDR3 DNA reads as TGCAGTGCCCACGTGGGGGCAGGAAACTACGAGCAGTACTTC. The chain is built from TRBV20-1 and TRBJ2-7; D perhaps matches TRBD1 (6 bases). V was cut by 6 bases and J by 3 bases, with 18 bases left in between. Germline V gene lookup returns CDR1 DFQATT and CDR2 SNEGSKA (reference sequence). This CDR3 has 14 amino acids.

The CDR3 DNA reads as TGTGCCAGCAGCCCAAGAGGGGACAAGTACATTCAGTACTTC. Translating gives CASSPRGDKYIQYF. The chain couples TRBV3-1 to TRBJ2-4; D may be TRBD1 (6 bases). Germline CDR1 and CDR2: LGHDT and YNNKEL (reference sequence). This CDR3 spans 14 amino acids. Trimming left V 4 bases short and J 8 bases short, with 15 bases between.

This clonotype occurred a few times. This chain links TRBV5-5 with TRBJ1-6; no definite D call. Germline V gene sequence: CDR1 SGHKS, CDR2 YYEKEE (reference sequence). The CDR3 is 13 amino acids. V was cut by 7 bases and J by 6 bases, with 11 bases left in between. The CDR3 protein is CASEEGTNSPLHF. CDR3 nucleotides: TGTGCCAGCGAGGAAGGAACTAATTCACCCCTCCACTTT.

This clonotype has only a few counts. CDR3 DNA sequence: TGCAGTGCTAGAGATCCCCGGACAGGCTTAAGCACAGATACGCAGTATTTT. Translated: CSARDPRTGLSTDTQYF. V gene TRBV20-1 combines with J gene TRBJ2-3; 7 bases fit TRBD1. V lost 0 bases, J lost 0 bases, and 9 bases stayed unmatched. Germline V gives CDR1 DFQATT, CDR2 SNEGSKA (reference sequence). The CDR3 contains 17 residues.

V is TRBV20-1 and J is TRBJ2-5; D ambiguous. With 0 bases removed from V and 4 bases from J, the gap between germline ends came to 15 bases. Germline assignment: CDR1 DFQATT and CDR2 SNEGSKA (reference sequence). There are 15 residues in the CDR3. CDR3 nucleotides: TGCAGTGCTAGAGACCCCCTCTGGGCCCGAGAGACCCAGTACTTC. This codes for CSARDPLWARETQYF.

This chain joins TRBV7-9 and TRBJ1-2; tentatively, D is TRBD1 (5 bases). Trimming stripped 5 bases from V and 3 bases from J, with 19 bases between. Germline lookup yields CDR1 SEHNR and CDR2 FQNEAQ (reference sequence). This CDR3 spans 16 amino acids. The CDR3 region has the DNA TGTGCCAGCAGCCCCGGGAGTGGCCAAGGGGACTATGGCTACACCTTC. This encodes CASSPGSGQGDYGYTF.

This clonotype was observed at least ten times. V gene TRBV20-1 combines with J gene TRBJ1-5, with 8 bases lining up with TRBD1. CDR1 and CDR2 from the germline V gene are DFQATT and SNEGSKA (reference sequence). The CDR3 has 16 residues. V lost 4 bases, J lost 1 base, and 9 bases stayed unmatched. The CDR3 nucleotides are TGCAGTGCTAATACGGGACAGGCGGTAAGCAATCAGCCCCAGCATTTT. It encodes CSANTGQAVSNQPQHF.

This chain joins TRBV18 and TRBJ2-5; a weak D match, TRBD2 (5 bases). Germline V lookup: CDR1 KGHSH, CDR2 LQKENI. The CDR3 consists of 18 residues. V was shortened by 3 bases and J by 2 bases, with 22 bases between the two germline ends. The DNA for the CDR3 is TGTGCCAGCTCACCTACGAGGGTGACTACTCCAAGACAAGAGACCCAGTACTTC. It yields the protein CASSPTRVTTPRQETQYF.

Ten or more counts support this clonotype. The junction and the germline gene differ at one end; a read error may be behind it. The chain employs TRBV5-1 and TRBJ2-5; D call uncertain. Germline lookup yields CDR1 SGHRS and CDR2 YFSETQ. The CDR3 loop spans 14 amino acids. CDR3 residues: CASSLGGIQETQYF. For the CDR3, the DNA is TGTGCCAGCAGTTTAGGCGGAATTCAAGAGACCCAGTACTTC.

This clonotype was detected many times. The rearrangement uses TRBV27 and TRBJ2-3; 9 bases match TRBD1. Germline V gives CDR1 MNHEY, CDR2 SMNVEV (reference sequence). CDR3 length equals 13 residues. With V trimmed by 6 bases and J by 5 bases, 3 bases remained unmatched. In DNA, the CDR3 is TGTGCCAGCAGAGGGACAGGGCAAGATACGCAGTATTTT. It codes for CASRGTGQDTQYF.